The T cell receptor (beta chain) described here comes from a study of cytomegalovirus exposure and HLA in healthy donors. Details on this clone: The antigen is unknown.

The CDR3 length is 14 residues. Between the trimmed V and J ends, which lost 5 bases and 4 bases, there was a span of 13 bases. Germline V gene data show CDR1 as SGHTA and CDR2 as FQGNSA. Study-wide results and caveats: Apart from CMV serostatus, no immune exposure information was available.

A multiplex PCR was run with 60 Vbeta primers and 13 Jbeta primers. In the original processing: Later reanalysis found 60 million to 90 million unique TCR beta chains, around 9.9 million of them shared. Here immunoSEQ multiplex PCR was the method, and the copy in TCRdb shows in-frame clones only, minus some. V, J and clone size were drawn from that table, and D and trimming were deduced from the DNA. Of some 170,000 clones in the sample, more than 65% were seen once. The sequenced sample consisted of PBMCs. The chain uses TRBV7-2 and TRBJ2-3; D may be TRBD1 (6 bases). The TCR sequence derives from a woman aged 45-65 years in good health and CMV-seronegative. Written as DNA, the CDR3 is TGTGCCAGCAGCCCCGGACAGAGTGCAGATACGCAGTATTTT. This sequence encodes CASSPGQSADTQYF.